The clone carrying this TCR beta chain appeared a few times. This specimen belongs to a study of blood T cell repertoires in COVID-19. Study-level information: Sites in the United States, Italy and Spain provided acute and convalescent COVID-19 samples.

The V end was cut by 1 base, the J end by 9 bases, with 10 bases between. Germline CDR1 is DFQATT and CDR2 is SNEGSKA (reference sequence). CDR3 length equals 11 residues. It was during active infection that Seattle patients were enrolled and then longitudinally followed. Study processing details: Amplified reference gene primers provided the basis for estimating nucleated cell counts. The table came from immunoSEQ multiplex PCR; TCRdb's copy has only in-frame clones and leaves some out. V and J calls and clone size are those listed in that table; D and trimming were worked out from the DNA. The sample shows some 58,000 clones, 83% of them seen only once.

The receptor's source is a man aged 50 or older with COVID-19, enrolled during active disease. The sequenced sample was peripheral blood. The chain has TRBV20-1 and TRBJ2-7, with D possibly being TRBD2 (5 bases). CDR3 sequence (DNA): TGCAGTGCTAGAGGGGCCGAGGGGCAGTACTTC. The encoded protein is CSARGAEGQYF.